The next 18 T cell receptor beta chains were all read from a single sample in a study of response to subunit inactivated influenza vaccine. From the RT-PCR reads, TCRdb called clonotypes with MiXCR, one entry per CDR3 protein. The sample has hundreds of thousands of distinct CDR3 sequences; under 9% are singletons. Sequenced material: PBMCs from blood, taken roughly 24 months after vaccination. These receptors were collected from a man aged 45 to 70 who received an inactivated influenza vaccine.

The chain links TRBV4-1 to TRBJ2-3; D not certain. The CDR3 extends over 16 amino acids. Trimming cost V 4 bases and J 0 bases, with 14 bases left between them. Germline V gene data show CDR1 as MGHRA and CDR2 as YSYEKL. Here the CDR3 reads CASSPTGGVSTDTQYF. For the CDR3, the DNA is TGCGCCAGCAGCCCTACTGGCGGAGTGAGCACAGATACGCAGTATTTT.

Many counts were recorded for this clonotype. The chain couples TRBV20-1 to TRBJ2-4; D ambiguous. V dropped 0 bases and J dropped 4 bases, with 13 bases sitting between them. Germline V lookup: CDR1 DFQATT, CDR2 SNEGSKA (reference sequence). The CDR3 is 15 amino acids. The CDR3 is CSARDFLPSKNIQYF. DNA for the CDR3: TGCAGTGCTAGAGATTTTCTACCCTCTAAAAACATTCAGTACTTC.

This clonotype has at least ten counts. V gene TRBV5-1 combines with J gene TRBJ2-2, with 8 bases that match TRBD1. The germline V gene has CDR1 SGHRS and CDR2 YFSETQ. This CDR3 comprises 15 residues. Trimming at V came to 6 bases and at J to 6 bases, leaving 10 bases not matched to a gene. The CDR3, as DNA: TGCGCCAGCAACGAGGGACAGGTTGTTTCCGGGGAGCTGTTTTTT. Amino acids: CASNEGQVVSGELFF.

This clonotype has a count of ten or more. The chain employs TRBV12-5 and TRBJ2-3, with 8 bases matching TRBD2. Germline-derived CDR1 and CDR2 are LGHNT and FRNRAP. The CDR3 spans 16 residues. V trimming: 0 bases; J trimming: 1 base; junction bases outside the gene matches: 3. The CDR3 loop reads CASGLVVSGGTDTQYF. In DNA form, the CDR3 reads TGTGCTAGTGGTTTGGTAGTTAGCGGGGGCACAGATACGCAGTATTTT.

The genes are TRBV5-1 and TRBJ2-1, with 9 bases that match TRBD1. The CDR3 length is 16 residues. With 0 bases clipped from V and 9 bases from J, the junction kept 10 bases outside the gene matches. In germline, CDR1 is SGHRS, CDR2 YFSETQ. Here the CDR3 DNA reads TGCGCCAGCAGCTTGGGTACAGGGGGCGCGATTAGTGAGCAGTTCTTC. This translates into CASSLGTGGAISEQFF.

In this sample, this clonotype turned up a few times. The chain is built from TRBV5-1 and TRBJ2-3; 7 positions agree with TRBD2. Germline lookup yields CDR1 SGHRS and CDR2 YFSETQ. V was clipped by 4 bases and J by 7 bases; unmatched bases: 9. The CDR3 loop spans 14 amino acids. The chain's CDR3 is CASSRQKGGYTQYF. CDR3 in DNA: TGCGCCAGCAGCCGACAAAAGGGAGGGTATACGCAGTATTTT.

A few counts support this clonotype. The chain uses TRBV29-1 and TRBJ1-2; TRBD1 aligns across 10 bases. Trimming took 7 bases from V and 8 from J; bases not matched to a gene: 4. CDR1 SQVTM and CDR2 ANQGSEA come from the germline V gene. The CDR3 loop spans 11 amino acids. The CDR3 is CSGQGARGYTF. DNA of the CDR3: TGCAGCGGACAGGGGGCGCGCGGCTACACCTTC.

The chain carries TRBV6-1 and TRBJ1-3, with D unclear. This CDR3 region has 16 residues. Germline V gene data show CDR1 as MNHNS and CDR2 as SASEGT. V was trimmed by 5 bases and J by 2 bases, leaving 16 bases between them. In nucleotides, the CDR3 is TGTGCCAGCAGTCCACACACCGCAAGGGCTGGAAACACCATATATTTT. Translation: CASSPHTARAGNTIYF.

This clonotype occurred many times. The chain is built from TRBV2 and TRBJ2-7, with a possible D match to TRBD1 (5 bases). There are 14 residues in the CDR3. Germline V gene sequence: CDR1 SNHLY, CDR2 FYNNEI. V was pared by 3 bases and J by 3 bases, with 12 bases between. The CDR3 loop is CASSEYRSSYEQYF. In nucleotides, the CDR3 is TGTGCCAGCAGTGAGTACAGGTCAAGCTACGAGCAGTACTTC.

The chain joins TRBV6-5 to TRBJ2-1; possibly TRBD1 for D (5 bases). CDR1 is MNHEY, CDR2 SVGAGI, per germline. This CDR3 is 17 amino acids long. V was pared by 1 base and J by 9 bases, with 22 bases between. In DNA form, the CDR3 reads TGTGCCAGCAGTTACTTGGGCAGGGAAGGTTTTTTCGGTGAGCAGTTCTTC. Its translation is CASSYLGREGFFGEQFF.

This clonotype was recorded many times. This chain links TRBV5-1 with TRBJ2-2, with D hard to call. Looked up from germline, CDR1 is SGHRS and CDR2 is YFSETQ. CDR3 length: 14 residues. V was pared by 6 bases and J by 0 bases, with 9 bases between. The CDR3, as DNA: TGCGCCAGCATGTTTGAGTCGAACACCGGGGAGCTGTTTTTT. Protein product: CASMFESNTGELFF. Variable domain in full (rest from reference TRBV5-1 and TRBJ2-2): KAGVTQTPRYLIKTRGQQVTLSCSPISGHRSVSWYQQTPGQGLQFLFEYFSETQRNKGNFPGRFSGRQFSNSRSEMNVSTLELGDSALYLCASMFESNTGELFFGEGSRLTVL.

The rearrangement links TRBV7-2 to TRBJ2-7; a weak D match, TRBD2 (6 bases). With 7 bases removed from V and 4 bases from J, the gap between germline ends came to 14 bases. The CDR3 has 13 residues. Per germline, CDR1 SGHTA and CDR2 FQGNSA. The CDR3 nucleotides read TGTGCCAGCAACGATGGAGGGCCTTACGAGCAGTACTTC. Amino acid sequence: CASNDGGPYEQYF.

This clonotype was detected many times. The chain couples TRBV7-2 to TRBJ2-7, with 8 bases aligning to TRBD1. The V segment lost 5 bases and the J segment 3 bases; nucleotides outside the gene matches: 9. CDR3 length equals 15 residues. Per germline, CDR1 SGHTA and CDR2 FQGNSA. CDR3 coding DNA: TGTGCCAGCAGCACCTTTGACAGGGGTGGCTACGAGCAGTACTTC. Protein: CASSTFDRGGYEQYF. The variable domain in full, completed from reference TRBV7-2 and TRBJ2-7, reads GAGVSQSPSNKVTEKGKDVELRCDPISGHTALYWYRQSLGQGLEFLIYFQGNSAPDKSGLPSDRFSAERTGGSVSTLTIQRTQQEDSAVYLCASSTFDRGGYEQYFGPGTRLTVT.

This clonotype was counted a few times. This chain links TRBV4-1 with TRBJ1-2; D remains unclear. The CDR3 has 14 amino acids. The V and J ends lost 0 bases and 8 bases respectively, with 13 bases between them. Per the germline V gene, CDR1 is MGHRA and CDR2 is YSYEKL. CDR3 nucleotide sequence: TGCGCCAGCAGCCAAGATGAGGGAGGATGGGGCTACACCTTC. It translates to CASSQDEGGWGYTF.

The chain carries TRBV20-1 and TRBJ2-5, with TRBD2 identical over 8 bases. The CDR3 extends over 15 amino acids. In germline, CDR1 is DFQATT, CDR2 SNEGSKA (reference sequence). V shed 0 bases and J 4 bases; nucleotides not matched to a gene: 7. DNA for the CDR3: TGCAGTGCTAGAGATGCGGGAGGAGTGGGAGAGACCCAGTACTTC. Translating it yields CSARDAGGVGETQYF.

This clonotype occurred many times. The genes are TRBV2 and TRBJ1-2, with TRBD1 identical over 7 bases. Losses at the gene ends were 6 bases for V and 3 bases for J; bases not matched to a gene: 4. CDR3 length: 13 amino acids. CDR1 and CDR2 from the germline V gene are SNHLY and FYNNEI. Here the CDR3 reads CASSPDRDYGYTF. As DNA, the CDR3 is TGTGCCAGCAGCCCTGACAGGGACTATGGCTACACCTTC.

This clonotype was seen a few times. This rearrangement joins TRBV29-1 to TRBJ1-1; D gene ambiguous. This CDR3 is built from 14 residues. Germline assignment: CDR1 SQVTM and CDR2 ANQGSEA. V was shortened by 6 bases and J by 6 bases, with 20 bases between the two germline ends. CDR3 DNA: TGCAGCGTGGCCCTGGGTTCGGGGAAGGCTGAAGCTTTCTTT. It is translated as CSVALGSGKAEAFF.

This chain joins TRBV3-1 and TRBJ2-3, with 13 bases lining up with TRBD2. Germline lookup yields CDR1 LGHDT and CDR2 YNNKEL (reference sequence). This CDR3 is built from 18 residues. V was pared by 7 bases and J by 1 base, with 11 bases of the junction left unmatched. The CDR3 loop is CASTRTSGGPSGTDTQYF. CDR3 in DNA: TGTGCCAGCACCCGGACTAGCGGGGGCCCCAGTGGCACAGATACGCAGTATTTT.